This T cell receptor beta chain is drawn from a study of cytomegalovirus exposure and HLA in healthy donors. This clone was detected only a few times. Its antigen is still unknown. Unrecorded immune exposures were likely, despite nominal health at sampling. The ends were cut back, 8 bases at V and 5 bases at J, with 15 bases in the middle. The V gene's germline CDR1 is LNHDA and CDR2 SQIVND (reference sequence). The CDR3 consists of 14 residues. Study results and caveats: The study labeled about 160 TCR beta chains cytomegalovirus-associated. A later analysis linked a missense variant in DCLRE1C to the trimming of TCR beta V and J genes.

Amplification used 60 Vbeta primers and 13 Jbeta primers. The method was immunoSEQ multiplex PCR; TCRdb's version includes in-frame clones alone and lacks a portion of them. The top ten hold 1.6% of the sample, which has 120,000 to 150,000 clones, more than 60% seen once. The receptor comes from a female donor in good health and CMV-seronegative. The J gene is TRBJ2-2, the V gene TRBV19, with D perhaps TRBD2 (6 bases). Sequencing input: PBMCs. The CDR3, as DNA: TGTGCCAGTGGGCAGGAGGGAGTAACCGGGGAGCTGTTTTTT. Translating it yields CASGQEGVTGELFF.